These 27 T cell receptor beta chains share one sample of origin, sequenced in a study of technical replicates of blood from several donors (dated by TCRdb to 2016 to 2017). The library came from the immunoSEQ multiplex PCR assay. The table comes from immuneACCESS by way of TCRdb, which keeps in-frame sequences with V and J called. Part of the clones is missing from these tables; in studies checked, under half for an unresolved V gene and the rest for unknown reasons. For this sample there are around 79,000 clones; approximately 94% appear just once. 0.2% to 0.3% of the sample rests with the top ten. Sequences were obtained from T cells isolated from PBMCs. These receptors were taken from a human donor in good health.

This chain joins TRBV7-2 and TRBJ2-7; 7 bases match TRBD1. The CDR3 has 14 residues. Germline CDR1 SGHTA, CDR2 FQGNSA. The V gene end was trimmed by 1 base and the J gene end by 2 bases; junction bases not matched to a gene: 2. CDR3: CASSLDRGAYEQYF. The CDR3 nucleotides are TGTGCCAGCAGCTTAGACAGGGGCGCCTACGAGCAGTACTTC.

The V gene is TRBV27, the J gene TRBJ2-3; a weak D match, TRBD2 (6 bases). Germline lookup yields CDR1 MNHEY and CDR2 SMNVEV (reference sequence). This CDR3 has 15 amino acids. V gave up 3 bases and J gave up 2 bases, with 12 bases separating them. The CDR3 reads CASSFNSGDTDTQYF. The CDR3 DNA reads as TGTGCCAGCAGTTTTAATTCGGGGGACACAGATACGCAGTATTTT.

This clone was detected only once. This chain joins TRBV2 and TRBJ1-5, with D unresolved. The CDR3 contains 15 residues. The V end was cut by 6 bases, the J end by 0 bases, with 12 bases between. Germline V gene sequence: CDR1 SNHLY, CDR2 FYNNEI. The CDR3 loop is CASRRADYSNQPQHF. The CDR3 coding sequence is TGTGCCAGCAGGAGGGCAGACTATAGCAATCAGCCCCAGCATTTT.

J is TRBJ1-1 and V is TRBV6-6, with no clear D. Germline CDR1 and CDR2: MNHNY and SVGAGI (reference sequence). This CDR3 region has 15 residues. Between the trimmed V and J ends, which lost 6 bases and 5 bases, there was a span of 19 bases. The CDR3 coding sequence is TGTGCCAGCAGGGTCGGGGTGGGAAGGGAGACTGAAGCTTTCTTT. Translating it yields CASRVGVGRETEAFF.

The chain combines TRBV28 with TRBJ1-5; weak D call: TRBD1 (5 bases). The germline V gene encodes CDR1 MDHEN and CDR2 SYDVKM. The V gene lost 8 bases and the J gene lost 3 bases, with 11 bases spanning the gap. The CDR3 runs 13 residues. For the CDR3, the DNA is TGTGCCAGCCCGGCAGGGCCCAATCAGCCCCAGCATTTT. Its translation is CASPAGPNQPQHF. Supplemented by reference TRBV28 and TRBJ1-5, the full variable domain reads DVKVTQSSRYLVKRTGEKVFLECVQDMDHENMFWYRQDPGLGLRLIYFSYDVKMKEKGDIPEGYSVSREKKERFSLILESASTNQTSMYLCASPAGPNQPQHFGDGTRLSIL.

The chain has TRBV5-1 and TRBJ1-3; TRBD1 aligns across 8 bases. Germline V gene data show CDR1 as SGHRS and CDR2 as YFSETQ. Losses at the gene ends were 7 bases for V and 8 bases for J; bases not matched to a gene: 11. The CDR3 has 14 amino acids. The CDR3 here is CASGDTGGEDTIYF. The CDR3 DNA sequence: TGCGCCAGCGGAGACACAGGGGGGGAGGACACCATATATTTT.

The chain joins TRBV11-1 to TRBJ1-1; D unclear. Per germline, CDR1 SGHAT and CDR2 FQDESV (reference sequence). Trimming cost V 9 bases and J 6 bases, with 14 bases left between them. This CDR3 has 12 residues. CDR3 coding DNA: TGTGCCAGTGCGGGAAGGGAGGCTGAAGCTTTCTTT. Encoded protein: CASAGREAEAFF.

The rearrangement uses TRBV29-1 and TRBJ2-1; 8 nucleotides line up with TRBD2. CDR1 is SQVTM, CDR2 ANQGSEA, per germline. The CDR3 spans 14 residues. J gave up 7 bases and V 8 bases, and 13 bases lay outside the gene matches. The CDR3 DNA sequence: TGCAGCCCCACGGGAGCGGGGGAGGGGAATGAGCAGTTCTTC. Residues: CSPTGAGEGNEQFF.

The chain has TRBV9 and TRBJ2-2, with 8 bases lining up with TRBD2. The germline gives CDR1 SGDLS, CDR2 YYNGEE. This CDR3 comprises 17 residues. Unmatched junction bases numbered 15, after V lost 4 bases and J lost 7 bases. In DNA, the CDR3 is TGTGCCAGCAGCCCGAGGCCGGGACTAGATAGGATCGGGGAGCTGTTTTTT. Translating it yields CASSPRPGLDRIGELFF.

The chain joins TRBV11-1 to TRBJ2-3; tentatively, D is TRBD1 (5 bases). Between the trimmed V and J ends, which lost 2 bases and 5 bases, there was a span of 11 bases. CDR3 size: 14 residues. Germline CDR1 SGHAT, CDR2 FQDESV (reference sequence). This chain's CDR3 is CASSLLRAVDTQYF. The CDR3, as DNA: TGTGCCAGCAGCTTACTCAGGGCGGTAGATACGCAGTATTTT.

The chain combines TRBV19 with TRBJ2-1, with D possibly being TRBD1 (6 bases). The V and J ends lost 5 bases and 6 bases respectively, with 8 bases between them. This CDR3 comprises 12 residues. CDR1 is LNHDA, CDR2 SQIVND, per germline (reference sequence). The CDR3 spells CASSLQGNEQFF. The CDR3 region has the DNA TGTGCCAGTAGTTTACAGGGCAATGAGCAGTTCTTC.

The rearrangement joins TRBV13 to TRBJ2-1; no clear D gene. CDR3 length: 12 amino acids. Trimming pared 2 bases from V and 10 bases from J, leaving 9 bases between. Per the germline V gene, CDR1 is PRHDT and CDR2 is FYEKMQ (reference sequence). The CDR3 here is CASSLQPREQFF. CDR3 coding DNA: TGTGCCAGCAGCTTACAGCCTAGGGAGCAGTTCTTC.

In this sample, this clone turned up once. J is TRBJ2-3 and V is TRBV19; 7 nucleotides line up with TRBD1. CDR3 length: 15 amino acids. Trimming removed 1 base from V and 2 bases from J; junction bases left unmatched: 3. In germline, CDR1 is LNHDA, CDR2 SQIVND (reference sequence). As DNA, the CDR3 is TGTGCCAGTAGTATAGGTGACAGGGTCACAGATACGCAGTATTTT. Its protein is CASSIGDRVTDTQYF.

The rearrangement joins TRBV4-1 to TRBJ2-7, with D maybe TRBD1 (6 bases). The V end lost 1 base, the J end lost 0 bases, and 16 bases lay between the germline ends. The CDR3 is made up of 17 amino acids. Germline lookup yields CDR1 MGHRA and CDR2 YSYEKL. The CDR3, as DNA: TGCGCCAGCAGCCAAGTAACCATGGACAGAACCTCCTACGAGCAGTACTTC. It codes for CASSQVTMDRTSYEQYF.

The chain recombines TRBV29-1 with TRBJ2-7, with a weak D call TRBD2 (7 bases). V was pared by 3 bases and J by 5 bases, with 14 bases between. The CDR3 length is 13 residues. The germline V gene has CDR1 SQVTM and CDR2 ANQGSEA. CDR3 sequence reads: CSVEPSGGHEQYF. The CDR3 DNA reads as TGCAGCGTTGAGCCTTCGGGGGGCCACGAGCAGTACTTC.

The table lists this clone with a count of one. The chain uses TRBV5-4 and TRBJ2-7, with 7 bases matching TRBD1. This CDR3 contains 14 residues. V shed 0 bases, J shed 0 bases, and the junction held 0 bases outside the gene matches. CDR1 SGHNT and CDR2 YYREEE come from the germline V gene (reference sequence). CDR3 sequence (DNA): TGTGCCAGCAGCTTGGCAGGGGGCTCCTACGAGCAGTACTTC. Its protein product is CASSLAGGSYEQYF.

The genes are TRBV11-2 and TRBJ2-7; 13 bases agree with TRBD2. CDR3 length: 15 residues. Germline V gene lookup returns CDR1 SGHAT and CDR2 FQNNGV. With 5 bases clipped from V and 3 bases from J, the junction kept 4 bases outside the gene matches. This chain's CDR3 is CASSGRTSGSYEQYF. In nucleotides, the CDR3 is TGTGCCAGCAGCGGACGGACTAGCGGGAGCTACGAGCAGTACTTC. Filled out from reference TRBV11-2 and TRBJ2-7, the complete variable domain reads EAGVAQSPRYKIIEKRQSVAFWCNPISGHATLYWYQQILGQGPKLLIQFQNNGVVDDSQLPKDRFSAERLKGVDSTLKIQPAKLEDSAVYLCASSGRTSGSYEQYFGPGTRLTVT.

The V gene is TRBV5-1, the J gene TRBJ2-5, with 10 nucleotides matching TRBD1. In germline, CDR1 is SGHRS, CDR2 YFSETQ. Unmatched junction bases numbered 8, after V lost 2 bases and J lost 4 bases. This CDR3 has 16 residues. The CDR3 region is CASSLGTGVFRETQYF. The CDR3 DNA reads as TGCGCCAGCAGCTTAGGGACAGGGGTGTTTCGAGAGACCCAGTACTTC.

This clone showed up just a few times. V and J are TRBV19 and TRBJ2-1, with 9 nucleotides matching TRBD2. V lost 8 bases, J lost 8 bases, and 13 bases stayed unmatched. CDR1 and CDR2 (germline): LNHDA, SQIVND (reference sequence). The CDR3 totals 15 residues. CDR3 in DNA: TGTGCCAGTGCACTTGTTGTAGCGGGAGAGGATGAGCAGTTCTTC. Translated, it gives CASALVVAGEDEQFF.

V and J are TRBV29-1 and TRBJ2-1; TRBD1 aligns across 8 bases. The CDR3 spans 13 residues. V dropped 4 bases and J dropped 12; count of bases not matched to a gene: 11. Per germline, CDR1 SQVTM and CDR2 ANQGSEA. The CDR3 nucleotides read TGCAGCGTTGTTGGTCTTTCTGGGACAGGGCAGTTCTTC. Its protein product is CSVVGLSGTGQFF.

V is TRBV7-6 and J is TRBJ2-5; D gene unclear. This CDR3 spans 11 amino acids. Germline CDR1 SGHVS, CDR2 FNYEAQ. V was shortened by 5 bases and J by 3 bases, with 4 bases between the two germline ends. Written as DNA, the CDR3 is TGTGCCAGCAGCCTAAAAGAGACCCAGTACTTC. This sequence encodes CASSLKETQYF.

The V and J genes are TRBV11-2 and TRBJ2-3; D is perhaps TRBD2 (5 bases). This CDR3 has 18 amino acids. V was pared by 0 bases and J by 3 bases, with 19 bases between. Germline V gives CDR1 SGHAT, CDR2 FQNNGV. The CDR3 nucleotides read TGTGCCAGCAGCTTAGATCAAGTGGGCAGCGGTGTTACAGATACGCAGTATTTT. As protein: CASSLDQVGSGVTDTQYF. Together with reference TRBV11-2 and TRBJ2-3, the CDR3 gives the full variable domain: EAGVAQSPRYKIIEKRQSVAFWCNPISGHATLYWYQQILGQGPKLLIQFQNNGVVDDSQLPKDRFSAERLKGVDSTLKIQPAKLEDSAVYLCASSLDQVGSGVTDTQYFGPGTRLTVL.

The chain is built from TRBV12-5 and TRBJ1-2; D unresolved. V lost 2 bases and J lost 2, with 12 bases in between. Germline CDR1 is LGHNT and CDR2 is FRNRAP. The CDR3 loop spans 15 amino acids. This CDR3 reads CASGLIGGLNYGYTF. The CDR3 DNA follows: TGTGCTAGTGGTTTGATCGGCGGATTAAACTATGGCTACACCTTC.

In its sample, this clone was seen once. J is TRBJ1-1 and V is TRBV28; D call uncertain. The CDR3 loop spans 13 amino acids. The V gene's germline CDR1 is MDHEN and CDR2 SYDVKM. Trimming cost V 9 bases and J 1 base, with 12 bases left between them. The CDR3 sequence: CASRDSGNTEAFF. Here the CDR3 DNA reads TGTGCCAGTCGTGATTCCGGGAACACTGAAGCTTTCTTT.

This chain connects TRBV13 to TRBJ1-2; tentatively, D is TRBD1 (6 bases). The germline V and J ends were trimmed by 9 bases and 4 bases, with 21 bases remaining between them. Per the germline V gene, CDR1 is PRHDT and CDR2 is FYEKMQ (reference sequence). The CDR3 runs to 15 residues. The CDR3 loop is CASSVNRETGYGYTF. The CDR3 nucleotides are TGTGCCAGTAGCGTTAACAGGGAGACGGGCTATGGCTACACCTTC.

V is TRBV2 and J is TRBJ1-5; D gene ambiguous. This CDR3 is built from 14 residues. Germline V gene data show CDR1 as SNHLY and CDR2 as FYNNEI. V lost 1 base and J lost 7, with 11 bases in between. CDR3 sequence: CASSEVSIGQPQHF. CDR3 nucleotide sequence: TGTGCCAGCAGTGAAGTGTCCATCGGGCAGCCCCAGCATTTT. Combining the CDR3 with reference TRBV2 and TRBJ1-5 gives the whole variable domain EPEVTQTPSHQVTQMGQEVILRCVPISNHLYFYWYRQILGQKVEFLVSFYNNEISEKSEIFDDQFSVERPDGSNFTLKIRSTKLEDSAMYFCASSEVSIGQPQHFGDGTRLSIL.

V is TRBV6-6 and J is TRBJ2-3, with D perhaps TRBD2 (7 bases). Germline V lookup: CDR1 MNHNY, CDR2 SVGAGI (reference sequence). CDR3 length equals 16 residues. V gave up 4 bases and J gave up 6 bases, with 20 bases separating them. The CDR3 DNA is TGTGCCAGCAGTTTAGTCGGGGGGCTGGATCCGGATACGCAGTATTTT. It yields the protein CASSLVGGLDPDTQYF.